This TCR beta chain was identified during a study of T cell responses to AZD1222 COVID-19 vaccine. Sequencing was performed with immunoSEQ multiplex PCR; in TCRdb, only in-frame clones are kept and a portion is missing. The sample yields under 70,000 clones, 89% seen once. With respect to this clone: The antigen is undetermined.

Study-wide points: White British donors predominated, females outnumbered males, and clonal diversity was possibly underestimated. CD4 TCRs associated with vaccination spanned spike, dominating at 160-218 and 743-854. Nearly half of spike-specific TCRs reportedly target variant regions that are unmutated in the B.1.351 and B.1.1.7 variants.

Doses given second, at about 4 or about 12 weeks, were pooled. This TCR was recovered from an adult who received the AZD1222 COVID-19 vaccine. The material was peripheral blood, obtained 28 days after the second AZD1222 dose.

The CDR3 sequence is CASSPRGVPSYEQYF. The CDR3 bases are TGTGCCAGTAGCCCAAGAGGGGTGCCCTCCTACGAGCAGTACTTC. The chain employs TRBV19 and TRBJ2-7; TRBD1 or TRBD2 may be the D gene (5 bases each). Deletions cut 6 bases from V and 0 bases from J, with 15 bases between. The CDR3 has 15 amino acids. Looked up from germline, CDR1 is LNHDA and CDR2 is SQIVND (reference sequence).